These 21 T cell receptor beta chains came from one sample sequenced in a study of T cell repertoires in cytomegalovirus infection. No antigen has been assigned to these receptors. TCRdb re-derived calls from the reads in MiXCR, one entry per CDR3 protein. Among fewer than 900,000 distinct CDR3 sequences, around 29% were seen once, and the ten largest hold 10% to 15%. The sample consisted of cultured CD8+ T cells from PBMCs, taken from culture after CMV antigen stimulation. All receptors come from a human donor in good health (CMV status not recorded). Some clones in this sample may be carry-over from other donors' samples.

V usage is TRBV11-3 and J usage is TRBJ2-3, with TRBD1 as a possible D gene (6 bases). The CDR3 covers 14 residues. The ends were cut back, 5 bases at V and 5 bases at J, with 14 bases in the middle. Germline assignment: CDR1 SGHNT and CDR2 YENEEA. Written as DNA, the CDR3 is TGTGCCAGCAGCCCGTATACAGGGATAGATACGCAGTATTTT. This sequence encodes CASSPYTGIDTQYF.

The table lists this clonotype with many counts. The rearrangement links TRBV7-2 to TRBJ2-3; D remains unclear. Trimming pared 0 bases from V and 2 bases from J, leaving 6 bases between. This CDR3 spans 14 amino acids. CDR1 is SGHTA, CDR2 FQGNSA, per germline. The CDR3 loop is CASSLATTTDTQYF. The CDR3 DNA follows: TGTGCCAGCAGCTTAGCCACTACCACAGATACGCAGTATTTT.

Note on this clonotype: A read error is likely here: a far larger clone is one base away. The CDR3 coding sequence is TGTGCCAGCAGTTTACCCGGGGAGCTGTGTTTT. Translation: CASSLPGELCF. The V gene is TRBV12-3 or TRBV12-4, the J gene TRBJ2-2, with D possibly TRBD2 on 5 matching bases. The length of the CDR3 is 11 residues.

V and J are TRBV12-5 and TRBJ2-7; TRBD1 matches 7 bases. Trimming cost V 4 bases and J 4 bases; bases outside gene matches: 7. The CDR3 runs to 14 residues. Germline assignment: CDR1 LGHNT and CDR2 FRNRAP. As DNA, the CDR3 is TGTGCTAGTGGTTCGCCGGGCAGGGGGTACGAGCAGTACTTC. Amino acids: CASGSPGRGYEQYF.

The V and J genes are TRBV7-9 and TRBJ1-1; no clear D. The CDR3 is 18 amino acids. Trimming cost V 5 bases and J 5 bases, with 27 bases left between them. Germline CDR1 is SEHNR and CDR2 is FQNEAQ (reference sequence). CDR3 coding DNA: TGTGCCAGCAGCCCCCCTGGTGGGGTTGGTGGCCTAAATACTGAAGCTTTCTTT. Its protein product is CASSPPGGVGGLNTEAFF.

V is TRBV5-5 and J is TRBJ2-1, with TRBD1 matching over 10 bases. V shed 0 bases and J 8 bases; nucleotides not matched to a gene: 5. CDR1 SGHKS and CDR2 YYEKEE come from the germline V gene (reference sequence). The CDR3 totals 15 residues. In DNA form, the CDR3 reads TGTGCCAGCAGCTTGGACGACAGGGGGCTCTATGAGCAGTTCTTC. Translation: CASSLDDRGLYEQFF.

The table lists this clonotype with a few counts. The chain has TRBV27 and TRBJ1-1; possibly TRBD1 for D (5 bases). This CDR3 has 12 amino acids. Germline CDR1 MNHEY, CDR2 SMNVEV (reference sequence). V was cut by 3 bases and J by 7 bases, with 9 bases left in between. The CDR3 sequence is CASSFPGNEAFF. The CDR3, as DNA: TGTGCCAGCAGTTTCCCAGGGAATGAAGCTTTCTTT.

This clonotype has a handful of counts. This chain connects TRBV6-1 to TRBJ2-7; TRBD1 matches 8 bases. The CDR3 consists of 15 residues. Germline trimming cut 7 bases from V and 4 bases from J; bases unmatched to any gene: 12. From germline, CDR1 is MNHNS and CDR2 SASEGT. CDR3 nucleotide sequence: TGTGCCAGCACAAGTCATAGGACAGGGTTATACGAGCAGTACGTC. It yields the protein CASTSHRTGLYEQYV.

This chain joins TRBV6-2 or TRBV6-3 and TRBJ1-4, with a possible D match to TRBD1 (6 bases). The germline V gene has CDR1 MNHEY and CDR2 SVGEGT. Trimming stripped 5 bases from V and 6 bases from J, with 16 bases between. The CDR3 consists of 15 residues. CDR3 protein: CASSPGHWEDEKLFF. The CDR3 DNA reads as TGTGCCAGCAGTCCGGGACATTGGGAGGATGAAAAACTGTTTTTT.

This clonotype was recorded a few times. The rearrangement uses TRBV5-6 and TRBJ2-5; D may correspond to TRBD1 or TRBD2 (5 bases each). The V and J ends lost 1 base and 5 bases respectively, with 12 bases between them. Per the germline V gene, CDR1 is SGHDT and CDR2 is YYEEEE. CDR3 size: 14 residues. The CDR3 here is CASSLSGAVETQYF. As DNA, the CDR3 is TGTGCCAGCAGCTTGTCCGGGGCGGTGGAGACCCAGTACTTC.

This rearrangement joins TRBV19 to TRBJ2-1, with 13 bases aligning to TRBD2. Trimming cost V 6 bases and J 4 bases; bases outside gene matches: 12. CDR3 size: 18 residues. Germline V gives CDR1 LNHDA, CDR2 SQIVND (reference sequence). The CDR3 nucleotides read TGTGCCAGTAGCCCTCGGACTAGCGGGGGACCATTTTACAATGAGCAGTTCTTC. Its translation is CASSPRTSGGPFYNEQFF. Combining the CDR3 with reference TRBV19 and TRBJ2-1 gives the whole variable domain DGGITQSPKYLFRKEGQNVTLSCEQNLNHDAMYWYRQDPGQGLRLIYYSQIVNDFQKGDIAEGYSVSREKKESFPLTVTSAQKNPTAFYLCASSPRTSGGPFYNEQFFGPGTRLTVL.

The table lists this clonotype with a few counts. The rearrangement links TRBV6-5 to TRBJ2-5, with 8 nucleotides matching TRBD1. Trimming cost V 4 bases and J 5 bases; bases outside gene matches: 15. The CDR3 sequence is 17 residues long. CDR1 and CDR2 (germline): MNHEY, SVGAGI. CDR3 amino acids: CASSSTQGQEVRETQYF. The CDR3 coding sequence is TGTGCCAGCAGTTCCACCCAGGGACAGGAAGTTAGGGAGACCCAGTACTTC.

The rearrangement uses TRBV5-1 and TRBJ2-3; 9 bases are shared with TRBD1. The CDR3 covers 14 residues. The V gene end was trimmed by 5 bases and the J gene end by 7 bases; junction bases not matched to a gene: 8. Germline V gene sequence: CDR1 SGHRS, CDR2 YFSETQ. CDR3 protein: CASRNTGGANTQYF. Written as DNA, the CDR3 is TGCGCCAGCAGAAACACAGGGGGCGCAAATACGCAGTATTTT.

This clonotype was seen a few times. The J gene is TRBJ2-1, the V gene TRBV29-1, with 7 bases identical to TRBD2. This CDR3 has 16 residues. Trimming at V came to 1 base and at J to 6 bases, leaving 12 bases not matched to a gene. CDR1 SQVTM and CDR2 ANQGSEA come from the germline V gene. CDR3 bases: TGCAGCGTTGAAGGAACCGCGAGCGGGGAGATCAATGAGCAGTTCTTC. Amino acids: CSVEGTASGEINEQFF.

The V and J genes are TRBV7-2 and TRBJ2-1; D remains ambiguous. This CDR3 comprises 16 residues. Trimming took 5 bases from V and 9 from J, leaving 23 bases between them. The germline gives CDR1 SGHTA, CDR2 FQGNSA. Here the CDR3 reads CASSTRDPVVDSEQFF. CDR3 in DNA: TGTGCCAGCAGCACCCGAGACCCGGTGGTGGATAGTGAGCAGTTCTTC.

This chain joins TRBV5-6 and TRBJ2-2, with 10 bases that match TRBD1. Germline V gene lookup returns CDR1 SGHDT and CDR2 YYEEEE. J lost 3 bases, V lost 4 bases, and 6 bases had no gene match. The length of the CDR3 is 16 residues. CDR3 in amino acids: CASSRTGGFYTGELFF. Here the CDR3 DNA reads TGTGCCAGCAGCCGGACAGGGGGTTTTTACACCGGGGAGCTGTTTTTT.

This clonotype was seen a handful of times. This chain connects TRBV4-1 to TRBJ1-1; tentative D call: TRBD1 (5 bases). CDR1 is MGHRA, CDR2 YSYEKL, per germline. This CDR3 contains 13 residues. Trimming pared 1 base from V and 8 bases from J, leaving 11 bases between. The CDR3 loop reads CASSQGGTREAFF. For the CDR3, the DNA is TGCGCCAGCAGCCAAGGGGGCACTAGGGAAGCTTTCTTT.

This clonotype was observed a few times. This chain links TRBV5-5 with TRBJ1-5; tentatively, D is TRBD1 (5 bases). Trimming cost V 0 bases and J 2 bases, with 18 bases left between them. Germline lookup yields CDR1 SGHKS and CDR2 YYEKEE (reference sequence). CDR3 size: 18 residues. The CDR3, as DNA: TGTGCCAGCAGCTTGGAGTACGCCGGGGGATCGGGCAATCAGCCCCAGCATTTT. It specifies CASSLEYAGGSGNQPQHF.

The table lists this clonotype with many counts. V and J are TRBV7-8 and TRBJ1-1; 8 bases align to TRBD1. After removal of 5 bases from V and 3 bases from J, the junction contained 8 bases not matched to a gene. CDR3 size: 15 residues. Germline V gene lookup returns CDR1 SGHVS and CDR2 FQNEAQ. CDR3 sequence reads: CASSHPADRDTEAFF. CDR3 DNA: TGTGCCAGCAGCCACCCCGCGGACAGGGACACTGAAGCTTTCTTT.

The chain uses TRBV6-6 and TRBJ2-7; no reliable D call. The germline V gene encodes CDR1 MNHNY and CDR2 SVGAGI (reference sequence). The germline V and J ends were trimmed by 0 bases and 0 bases, with 9 bases remaining between them. This CDR3 region has 15 residues. CDR3 region: CASSYSQASSYEQYF. CDR3 nucleotides: TGTGCCAGCAGTTACTCTCAAGCGAGCTCCTACGAGCAGTACTTC.

The chain uses TRBV14 and TRBJ1-2, with TRBD1 as a possible D gene (6 bases). Trimming stripped 3 bases from V and 0 bases from J, with 11 bases between. The CDR3 extends over 15 amino acids. Germline-derived CDR1 and CDR2 are SGHDN and FVKESK. The CDR3 DNA sequence: TGTGCCAGCAGCCACCGACAGGTCTCTAACTATGGCTACACCTTC. As protein: CASSHRQVSNYGYTF.